A selection of T cell receptor beta chains follows, all from one sample in a study of memory CD4+ T cells and cytomegalovirus serostatus. Data came from immunoSEQ multiplex PCR; TCRdb stores just in-frame clones and leaves some out. Of some 64,000 clones listed, more than 75% were seen once; the top ten hold 0.88%. Sequenced sample: memory CD4+ T cells from blood. These receptor sequences come from an adult in good health and CMV-seronegative. Both conserved end residues are part of each CDR3. D genes are given only for firm matches. Not all rows give a size; the values are once, few, many and, for expanded clones, a class.

cdr3_length	clone_size	v_call	d_call	j_call	cdr3_aa	cdr3_nt
13	medium-sized	TRBV6-1	TRBD1	TRBJ1-5	CASSGQGFQPQHF	TGTGCCAGCAGTGGACAGGGTTTCCAGCCCCAGCATTTT
14	.	TRBV18	.	TRBJ2-7	CASSPSSYSYEQYF	TGTGCCAGCTCACCATCCTCGTACTCCTACGAGCAGTACTTC
16	.	TRBV5-6	.	TRBJ2-7	CASSPQWSVGGNEQYF	TGTGCCAGCAGCCCCCAATGGTCCGTGGGGGGTAACGAGCAGTACTTC
17	once	TRBV18	.	TRBJ2-7	CASSRIRALNLSYEQYF	TGTGCCAGCTCACGCATCCGGGCTCTGAACCTCTCCTACGAGCAGTACTTC
13	.	TRBV28	.	TRBJ2-7	CASEGGATYEQYF	TGTGCCAGCGAGGGAGGCGCGACCTACGAGCAGTACTTC
15	few	TRBV5-1	TRBD1	TRBJ2-7	CASSSPGQGPYEQYF	TGCGCCAGCAGCTCACCGGGACAGGGTCCCTACGAGCAGTACTTC
16	.	TRBV4-1	TRBD1	TRBJ2-7	CASSLGLDREYNEQYF	TGCGCCAGCAGCCTCGGGCTCGACAGGGAGTACAACGAGCAGTACTTC
15	few	TRBV6-5	.	TRBJ1-1	CASRGGGTGSTEAFF	TGTGCCAGCAGGGGCGGGGGGACGGGGAGCACTGAAGCTTTCTTT
13	.	TRBV18	.	TRBJ2-5	CASSPKGPETQYF	TGTGCCAGCTCACCTAAAGGGCCGGAGACCCAGTACTTC
14	.	TRBV9	.	TRBJ1-3	CASSPLGSGNTIYF	TGTGCCAGCAGCCCCCTCGGATCTGGAAACACCATATATTTT
15	.	TRBV19	.	TRBJ1-3	CASRFDSRSGNTIYF	TGTGCCAGTAGATTTGACAGCCGCTCTGGAAACACCATATATTTT
15	.	TRBV7-2	TRBD1	TRBJ1-1	CASRLTGGTGTEAFF	TGTGCCAGCAGGTTAACAGGGGGCACGGGCACTGAAGCTTTCTTT
17	.	TRBV5-1	.	TRBJ2-5	CASSLGGSGAAQETQYF	TGCGCCAGCAGCTTGGGGGGTAGCGGAGCCGCCCAAGAGACCCAGTACTTC
15	.	TRBV2	TRBD1	TRBJ1-1	CASSEGQGGRAEAFF	TGTGCCAGCAGTGAAGGACAGGGCGGGAGGGCTGAAGCTTTCTTT
15	.	TRBV19	TRBD1	TRBJ1-5	CATKDRGGSNQPQHF	TGTGCCACTAAGGACAGGGGCGGAAGCAATCAGCCCCAGCATTTT
13	.	TRBV9	.	TRBJ2-1	CASSVETDNEQFF	TGTGCCAGCAGCGTAGAGACAGACAATGAGCAGTTCTTC
13	.	TRBV5-1	.	TRBJ2-1	CASSRPPGNEQFF	TGCGCCAGCAGCCGGCCCCCGGGCAATGAGCAGTTCTTC
16	.	TRBV6-6	.	TRBJ2-2	CASSYSGGPGTGELFF	TGTGCCAGCAGTTACTCGGGGGGCCCGGGGACCGGGGAGCTGTTTTTT
13	few	TRBV19	.	TRBJ1-6	CASSSRGASPLHF	TGTGCCAGTAGTAGCAGGGGCGCTTCACCCCTCCACTTT
17	few	TRBV19	.	TRBJ1-5	CASSILNGAQLGQPQHF	TGTGCCAGTAGTATATTAAACGGGGCGCAGCTCGGTCAGCCCCAGCATTTT
12	.	TRBV5-6	.	TRBJ2-1	CASSLEVSEQFF	TGTGCCAGCAGCTTGGAAGTGAGCGAGCAGTTCTTC
14	.	TRBV10-3	.	TRBJ2-5	CAISGRQIQETQYF	TGTGCCATCAGTGGAAGGCAAATCCAAGAGACCCAGTACTTC
13	.	TRBV6-5	.	TRBJ1-2	CASTVDTNYGYTF	TGTGCCAGCACAGTGGACACTAACTATGGCTACACCTTC
15	.	TRBV19	TRBD1	TRBJ2-2	CASSIPTGASGELFF	TGTGCCAGTAGTATACCGACAGGGGCATCCGGGGAGCTGTTTTTT
11	few	TRBV28	.	TRBJ1-1	CASEGNTEAFF	TGTGCCAGCGAGGGGAACACTGAAGCTTTCTTT
16	.	TRBV19	TRBD1	TRBJ1-2	CASSISSRGLDYGYTF	TGTGCCAGTAGTATTTCCTCTAGGGGGCTGGACTATGGCTACACCTTC
16	.	TRBV7-2	TRBD2	TRBJ2-2	CASSLGGAGEPGELFF	TGTGCCAGCAGCTTGGGTGGAGCGGGAGAACCCGGGGAGCTGTTTTTT
13	.	TRBV6-6	.	TRBJ2-6	CASSRSGANVLTF	TGTGCCAGCAGTCGCTCTGGGGCCAACGTCCTGACTTTC
11	.	TRBV20-1	TRBD2	TRBJ2-1	CSARTSPEQFF	TGCAGTGCTAGGACTAGCCCTGAGCAGTTCTTC
15	.	TRBV5-4	.	TRBJ1-5	CASSLVQGANQPQHF	TGTGCCAGCAGCTTGGTTCAGGGAGCGAATCAGCCCCAGCATTTT
15	once	TRBV5-1	TRBD2	TRBJ2-1	CASSSDSGRVNEQFF	TGCGCCAGCAGTTCCGATAGCGGGAGGGTGAATGAGCAGTTCTTC
14	.	TRBV5-1	.	TRBJ2-1	CASSSSPMNNEQFF	TGCGCCAGCAGCTCGAGCCCGATGAACAATGAGCAGTTCTTC
20	.	TRBV7-8	TRBD1	TRBJ2-1	CASSPGPGQGARGSYNEQFF	TGTGCCAGCAGCCCCGGGCCGGGACAGGGGGCCCGGGGGTCCTACAATGAGCAGTTCTTC
14	.	TRBV2	.	TRBJ1-5	CASRDSRSNQPQHF	TGTGCCAGCAGGGACAGCAGGAGCAATCAGCCCCAGCATTTT
15	.	TRBV6-5	.	TRBJ1-2	CASRLGPFINYGYTF	TGTGCCAGCAGATTGGGACCGTTTATTAACTATGGCTACACCTTC
16	.	TRBV9	.	TRBJ2-2	CASSVRSSPNTGELFF	TGTGCCAGCAGCGTAAGGAGCAGCCCAAACACCGGGGAGCTGTTTTTT
14	.	TRBV30	.	TRBJ2-7	CAWSRAGTMGEQYF	TGTGCCTGGAGTAGGGCCGGGACAATGGGCGAGCAGTACTTC
15	.	TRBV18	TRBD1	TRBJ1-3	CASSLDRASGNTIYF	TGTGCCAGCTCACTCGACAGGGCCTCTGGAAACACCATATATTTT
15	.	TRBV18	TRBD1	TRBJ1-1	CASSLGTGRDTEAFF	TGTGCCAGCTCACTGGGGACAGGGAGAGACACTGAAGCTTTCTTT
10	.	TRBV28	.	TRBJ2-5	CASGRETQYF	TGTGCCAGCGGACGGGAGACCCAGTACTTC
14	.	TRBV11-3	.	TRBJ2-2	CASSFSGGTGELFF	TGTGCCAGCAGCTTTTCGGGTGGGACCGGGGAGCTGTTTTTT
17	.	TRBV30	TRBD1	TRBJ1-2	CAWSVRGRGHESRGYTF	TGTGCCTGGAGTGTAAGGGGCAGGGGGCACGAATCGCGGGGCTACACCTTC
16	once	TRBV29-1	.	TRBJ2-3	CSVGGLPQRPRDTRYF	TGCAGCGTGGGAGGCCTCCCCCAAAGACCTAGGGATACGCGGTATTTT
14	few	TRBV29-1	TRBD1	TRBJ2-3	CSVRDRGHGDTQYF	TGCAGCGTACGGGACAGGGGGCACGGCGATACGCAGTATTTT
12	.	TRBV5-1	.	TRBJ2-5	CASGQGAGAQYF	TGCGCCAGCGGGCAGGGCGCCGGGGCCCAGTACTTC
15	.	TRBV7-2	.	TRBJ2-1	CASSLISGTYNEQFF	TGTGCCAGCAGCTTGATTAGCGGTACTTACAATGAGCAGTTCTTC
15	.	TRBV9	TRBD1	TRBJ1-4	CASSARTGEDEKLFF	TGTGCCAGCAGCGCCCGGACAGGGGAAGATGAAAAACTGTTTTTT
13	few	TRBV6-6	.	TRBJ1-2	CASSPGQSYGYTF	TGTGCCAGCAGCCCTGGACAGAGCTATGGCTACACCTTC
14	.	TRBV19	.	TRBJ1-2	CASKGEQLNYGYTF	TGTGCCAGTAAAGGGGAGCAGCTTAACTATGGCTACACCTTC
13	.	TRBV2	.	TRBJ2-1	CASSARVRGEQFF	TGTGCCAGCAGTGCACGAGTCCGGGGGGAGCAGTTCTTC